A selection of T cell receptor beta chains follows, all from one sample in a study of PD-L1 blockade in urothelial cancer. Libraries were prepared by immunoSEQ multiplex PCR; TCRdb keeps only in-frame clonotypes and omits some of them. The sample consists of about 21,000 clones, 90% of them appearing once. The sequences come from PBMCs, collected around atezolizumab (anti-PD-L1) treatment. These TCRs come from a woman between 55 and 75 years old with urothelial cancer. CDR3s include the opening cysteine and the closing phenylalanine or tryptophan. Each record gives: CDR3 protein, J gene, V gene, CDR3 length.

CDR3: CASGWTGAYEQYF
J: TRBJ2-7
V: TRBV27
length: 13

CDR3: CASSQKTGTRQPQHF
J: TRBJ1-5
V: TRBV6-1
length: 15

CDR3: CASSFGLGATDTQYF
J: TRBJ2-3
V: TRBV5-1
length: 15

CDR3: CASSFRLAGDRTDTQYF
J: TRBJ2-3
V: TRBV7-2
length: 17

CDR3: CASSLTGGIDIENEQFF
J: TRBJ2-1
V: TRBV7-3
length: 17

CDR3: CAIMGDGGGSYNEQFF
J: TRBJ2-1
V: TRBV10-3
length: 16

CDR3: CASRTGGWEYF
J: TRBJ2-3
V: TRBV19
length: 11

CDR3: CASSESLMRLAGGPEQYF
J: TRBJ2-7
V: TRBV10-1
length: 18

CDR3: CASSSGIRGGELFF
J: TRBJ2-2
V: TRBV6-5
length: 14

CDR3: CASSILSGSGYTF
J: TRBJ1-2
V: TRBV19
length: 13

CDR3: CASSQGDYGYTF
J: TRBJ1-2
V: TRBV19
length: 12

CDR3: CATLSPSSYEQYF
J: TRBJ2-7
V: TRBV28
length: 13

CDR3: CASSLEGQGQPQHF
J: TRBJ1-5
V: TRBV5-1
length: 14

CDR3: CAISESGVGAAGQGAEAFF
J: TRBJ1-1
V: TRBV10-3
length: 19

CDR3: CASSLSVGNQPQHF
J: TRBJ1-5
V: TRBV28
length: 14

CDR3: CASTAGPRPSSYEQYF
J: TRBJ2-7
V: TRBV28
length: 16

CDR3: CASSLVGSGSRNEQFF
J: TRBJ2-1
V: TRBV7-2
length: 16

CDR3: CASSMRRARTHSYEQYF
J: TRBJ2-7
V: TRBV19
length: 17

CDR3: CASSQGDRGLSYEQYF
J: TRBJ2-7
V: TRBV14
length: 16

CDR3: CASSLSKGSETQYF
J: TRBJ2-5
V: TRBV7-7
length: 14

CDR3: CASSLTVQETQYF
J: TRBJ2-5
V: TRBV28
length: 13

CDR3: CSVEGRQGRRDYEQYF
J: TRBJ2-7
V: TRBV29-1
length: 16

CDR3: CASRSGESGELFF
J: TRBJ2-2
V: TRBV11-2
length: 13

CDR3: CASRQGGANEKLFF
J: TRBJ1-4
V: TRBV6-6
length: 14

CDR3: CASSLDRGGLYEQYF
J: TRBJ2-7
V: TRBV7-2
length: 15

CDR3: CASSVGEGQDSNQPQHF
J: TRBJ1-5
V: TRBV9
length: 17

CDR3: CASSQTVNEQFF
J: TRBJ2-1
V: TRBV4-2
length: 12

CDR3: CASRTTALRGAAFF
J: TRBJ1-1
V: TRBV6-5
length: 14

CDR3: CASSLGASGVTDTQYF
J: TRBJ2-3
V: TRBV7-9
length: 16

CDR3: CASSPGTMWYGYTF
J: TRBJ1-2
V: TRBV28
length: 14

CDR3: CASSLGGLAGYNEQFF
J: TRBJ2-1
V: TRBV7-6
length: 16

CDR3: CASSLGTGRGEQYF
J: TRBJ2-7
V: TRBV7-3
length: 14

CDR3: CASSLMTGLTYNEQFF
J: TRBJ2-1
V: TRBV7-9
length: 16

CDR3: CASTPYSYGYTF
J: TRBJ1-2
V: TRBV28
length: 12

CDR3: CASSDAALYQETQYF
J: TRBJ2-5
V: TRBV2
length: 15

CDR3: CASANATGTRTDTQYF
J: TRBJ2-3
V: TRBV21-1
length: 16

CDR3: CASTRERLETGELFF
J: TRBJ2-2
V: TRBV19
length: 15

CDR3: CASTPYWEIVSGETQYF
J: TRBJ2-5
V: TRBV2
length: 17

CDR3: CASSHRVFGYTF
J: TRBJ1-2
V: TRBV18
length: 12

CDR3: CASRARGEVNYGYTF
J: TRBJ1-2
V: TRBV2
length: 15

CDR3: CASSLDWTSGPYNEQFF
J: TRBJ2-1
V: TRBV11-2
length: 17

CDR3: CASALEQGQPQHF
J: TRBJ1-5
V: TRBV6-4
length: 13

CDR3: CASSLQQGVFGYTF
J: TRBJ1-2
V: TRBV28
length: 14

CDR3: CASSQGTGYNEQFF
J: TRBJ2-1
V: TRBV19
length: 14

CDR3: CASSLDNNEQFF
J: TRBJ2-1
V: TRBV7-9
length: 12

CDR3: CASCGGSDTQYF
J: TRBJ2-3
V: TRBV10-2
length: 12